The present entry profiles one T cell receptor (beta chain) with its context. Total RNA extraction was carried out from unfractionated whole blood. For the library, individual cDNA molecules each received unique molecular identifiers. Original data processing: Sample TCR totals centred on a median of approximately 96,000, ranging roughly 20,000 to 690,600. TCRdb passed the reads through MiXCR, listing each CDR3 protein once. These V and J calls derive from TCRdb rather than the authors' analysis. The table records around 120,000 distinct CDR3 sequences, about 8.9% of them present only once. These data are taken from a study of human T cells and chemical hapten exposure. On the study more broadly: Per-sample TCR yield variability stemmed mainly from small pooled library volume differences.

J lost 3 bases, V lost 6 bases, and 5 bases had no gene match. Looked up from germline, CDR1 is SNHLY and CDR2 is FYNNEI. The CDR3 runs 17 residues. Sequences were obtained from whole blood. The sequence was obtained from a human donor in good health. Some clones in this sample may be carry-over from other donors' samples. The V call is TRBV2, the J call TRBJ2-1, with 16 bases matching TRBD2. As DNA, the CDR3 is TGTGCCAGCAGCGGGACTAGCGGGAGGGCCCACTACAATGAGCAGTTCTTC. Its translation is CASSGTSGRAHYNEQFF.